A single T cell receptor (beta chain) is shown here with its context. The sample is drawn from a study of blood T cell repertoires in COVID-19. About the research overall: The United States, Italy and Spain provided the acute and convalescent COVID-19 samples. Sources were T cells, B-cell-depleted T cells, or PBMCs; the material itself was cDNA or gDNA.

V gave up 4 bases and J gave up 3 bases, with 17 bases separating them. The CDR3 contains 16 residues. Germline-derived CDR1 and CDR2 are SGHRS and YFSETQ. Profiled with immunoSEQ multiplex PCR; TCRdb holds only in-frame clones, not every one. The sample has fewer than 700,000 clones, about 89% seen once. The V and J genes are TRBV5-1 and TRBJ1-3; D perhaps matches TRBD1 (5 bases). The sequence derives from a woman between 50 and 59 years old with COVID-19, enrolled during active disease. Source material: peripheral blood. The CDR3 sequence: CASSRTGQSDGNTIYF. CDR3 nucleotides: TGCGCCAGCAGCCGAACTGGACAATCAGATGGAAACACCATATATTTT. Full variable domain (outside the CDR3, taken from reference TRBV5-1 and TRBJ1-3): KAGVTQTPRYLIKTRGQQVTLSCSPISGHRSVSWYQQTPGQGLQFLFEYFSETQRNKGNFPGRFSGRQFSNSRSEMNVSTLELGDSALYLCASSRTGQSDGNTIYFGEGSWLTVV.